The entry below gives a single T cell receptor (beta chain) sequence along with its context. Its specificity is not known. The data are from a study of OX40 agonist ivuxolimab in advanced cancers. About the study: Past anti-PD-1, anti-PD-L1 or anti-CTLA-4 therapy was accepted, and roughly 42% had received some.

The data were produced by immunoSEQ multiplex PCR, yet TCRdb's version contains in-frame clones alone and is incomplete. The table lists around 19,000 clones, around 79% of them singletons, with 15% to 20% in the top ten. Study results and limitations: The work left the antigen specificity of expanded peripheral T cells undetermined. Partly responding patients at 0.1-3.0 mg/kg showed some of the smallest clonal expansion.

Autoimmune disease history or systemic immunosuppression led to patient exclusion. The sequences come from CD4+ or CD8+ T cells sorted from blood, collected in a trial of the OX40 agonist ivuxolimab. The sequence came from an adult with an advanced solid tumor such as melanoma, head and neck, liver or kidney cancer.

The CDR3 bases are TGTGCCAGTACCAATCGCCGGACAGGGGTTATTGGGGGCACTGAAGCTTTCTTT. Protein: CASTNRRTGVIGGTEAFF. V gene TRBV19 combines with J gene TRBJ1-1, with TRBD1 identical over 9 bases. CDR1 is LNHDA, CDR2 SQIVND, per germline (reference sequence). V dropped 7 bases and J dropped 4; count of bases not matched to a gene: 19. The CDR3 length is 18 residues.